This T cell receptor (beta chain) was profiled in a study of shared clonotypes between healthy human individuals. Study-wide context: Per donor, CD8 memory used one plate, CD8 naive used two, CD4 memory used three and CD4 naive used three. Whole-study results and caveats: Non-shared clonotypes had lower generation probabilities than clonotypes shared by all four sorted-subset donors. The authors sampled blood alone, and tissue repertoires likely differ. Clonotypes that were shared across a few donors made up about 4.5% of naive CD4 clonotypes.

Only in-frame clones appear in the TCRdb table, and some are missing; sequencing was by immunoSEQ multiplex PCR. The table lists 2 million or so clones, roughly 96% of them singletons. For this clone: As yet, its antigen is unknown.

This CDR3 contains 17 residues. CDR1 is MGHRA, CDR2 YSYEKL, per germline. V was trimmed by 0 bases and J by 3 bases, leaving 12 bases between them. This TCR was recovered from a young man in good health. Material: naive CD4+ T cells sorted from blood. Subset: CD45RA+ positively selected. The chain couples TRBV4-1 to TRBJ1-6; a possible D gene is TRBD1 (5 bases). This CDR3 is CASSQDGGESYNSPLHF. In DNA, the CDR3 is TGCGCCAGCAGCCAAGATGGGGGGGAGAGCTATAATTCACCCCTCCACTTT.